The 7 T cell receptor beta chains in this list originate from one sample, sequenced in a study of blood T cell repertoires in COVID-19. The repertoire was sequenced with immunoSEQ multiplex PCR; TCRdb's copy has only in-frame clones and lacks some. The repertoire holds roughly 200,000 clones, with more than 80% as singletons. The sequenced sample consisted of peripheral blood. The source is an older woman with acute or convalescent COVID-19.

The chain joins TRBV2 to TRBJ1-1; 7 bases map to TRBD1. The germline V gene has CDR1 SNHLY and CDR2 FYNNEI. V shed 4 bases and J 4 bases; nucleotides not matched to a gene: 6. CDR3 length equals 14 residues. The CDR3 sequence: CASSALGGSTEAFF. For the CDR3, the DNA is TGTGCCAGCAGTGCCTTAGGGGGCAGCACTGAAGCTTTCTTT.

This chain connects TRBV24-1 to TRBJ2-1; 9 nucleotides agree with TRBD2. Germline CDR1 is KGHDR and CDR2 is SFDVKD. CDR3 length: 13 amino acids. The V segment lost 9 bases and the J segment 7 bases; nucleotides outside the gene matches: 6. DNA for the CDR3: TGTGCCACCGTTAGCGGGAGAACAAATGAGCAGTTCTTC. It is translated as CATVSGRTNEQFF.

The J gene is TRBJ1-1, the V gene TRBV27; D is unclear. CDR1 and CDR2 (germline): MNHEY, SMNVEV (reference sequence). The CDR3 contains 15 residues. Trimming shortened V by 0 bases and J by 1 base, and 9 bases separated the two germline ends. The CDR3 loop is CASSLSRGSNTEAFF. The CDR3 bases are TGTGCCAGCAGTTTATCAAGAGGGTCGAACACTGAAGCTTTCTTT.

The rearrangement uses TRBV3-1 (or the pseudogene TRBV3-2) and TRBJ1-3; TRBD1 might be the D (5 bases). Germline V gives CDR1 LGHDT, CDR2 YNNKEL (reference sequence). The CDR3 is 14 residues long. V lost 2 bases and J lost 3, with 8 bases in between. The CDR3 sequence: CASSQRGYGNTIYF. CDR3 DNA: TGTGCCAGCAGCCAACGGGGGTATGGAAACACCATATATTTT.

This chain uses TRBV27 with TRBJ1-1, with TRBD1 identical over 8 bases. J gave up 6 bases and V 5 bases, and 11 bases lay outside the gene matches. The CDR3 contains 15 residues. CDR1 and CDR2 from the germline V gene are MNHEY and SMNVEV (reference sequence). The CDR3 coding sequence is TGTGCCAGCAGTCTGGACAGGGTGGCGGTGGCTGAAGCTTTCTTT. This gives the protein CASSLDRVAVAEAFF.

The V gene is TRBV11-3, the J gene TRBJ2-5; no firm D call. The V and J ends lost 5 bases and 3 bases respectively, with 13 bases between them. The CDR3 sequence is 14 residues long. In germline, CDR1 is SGHNT, CDR2 YENEEA. The CDR3 loop reads CASSRLSSEETQYF. The CDR3 coding sequence is TGTGCCAGCAGCCGTCTTAGCTCGGAAGAGACCCAGTACTTC.

V is TRBV18 and J is TRBJ1-3; the match to TRBD1 covers 10 bases. Per the germline V gene, CDR1 is KGHSH and CDR2 is LQKENI. This CDR3 contains 16 residues. V dropped 3 bases and J dropped 0; count of bases not matched to a gene: 2. CDR3 coding DNA: TGTGCCAGCTCACCCGGACAGGGGGGCTCTGGAAACACCATATATTTT. This sequence encodes CASSPGQGGSGNTIYF.